Presented here are 2 T cell receptor beta chains from one specimen sequenced in a study of T cell repertoires in cytomegalovirus infection. TCRdb itself ran the reads through MiXCR, one entry per CDR3 protein. The repertoire includes about 360,000 distinct CDR3 sequences, 15% to 20% of them detected once, and around 9.3% sits in the top ten. Specimen: PBMCs. These receptors were collected from a human donor in good health (CMV status not recorded). Some clones in this sample may be carry-over from other donors' samples.

This clonotype was recorded at least ten times. This chain joins TRBV7-2 and TRBJ1-1, with D unresolved. The CDR3 loop spans 14 amino acids. Germline V gene data show CDR1 as SGHTA and CDR2 as FQGNSA. Trimming took off 5 bases at V and 7 bases at J, with 17 bases between the two ends. CDR3 DNA: TGTGCCAGCAGCCCCCATCCGCAGGTCTATGAAGCTTTCTTT. Protein: CASSPHPQVYEAFF.

V usage is TRBV3-1 and J usage is TRBJ2-1, with D possibly matching TRBD2 (6 bases). The CDR3 consists of 15 residues. V was shortened by 8 bases and J by 0 bases, with 14 bases between the two germline ends. Germline assignment: CDR1 LGHDT and CDR2 YNNKEL (reference sequence). The CDR3 reads CASHAAGHSYNEQFF. Written as DNA, the CDR3 is TGTGCCAGCCATGCCGCGGGGCACTCCTACAATGAGCAGTTCTTC.